The T cell receptor beta chain described here comes from a study of cytomegalovirus exposure and HLA in healthy donors. Researchers ran the PCR with 60 Vbeta and 13 Jbeta primers. Profiling relied on immunoSEQ multiplex PCR, and the TCRdb table lists in-frame clones only, not all of them. The table shows about 160,000 clones, with roughly 74% occurring only once. Germline CDR1 MNHNY, CDR2 SVGAGI (reference sequence). The ends were cut back, 4 bases at V and 2 bases at J, with 10 bases in the middle. CDR3 size: 14 residues. This clone was observed a few times. This chain uses TRBV6-6 with TRBJ2-3; no clear D. Sequenced: PBMCs. The source is a male donor in good health and CMV-seronegative. DNA for the CDR3: TGTGCCAGCAGTTCACTCGTTTTCACAGATACGCAGTATTTT. Its translation: CASSSLVFTDTQYF.